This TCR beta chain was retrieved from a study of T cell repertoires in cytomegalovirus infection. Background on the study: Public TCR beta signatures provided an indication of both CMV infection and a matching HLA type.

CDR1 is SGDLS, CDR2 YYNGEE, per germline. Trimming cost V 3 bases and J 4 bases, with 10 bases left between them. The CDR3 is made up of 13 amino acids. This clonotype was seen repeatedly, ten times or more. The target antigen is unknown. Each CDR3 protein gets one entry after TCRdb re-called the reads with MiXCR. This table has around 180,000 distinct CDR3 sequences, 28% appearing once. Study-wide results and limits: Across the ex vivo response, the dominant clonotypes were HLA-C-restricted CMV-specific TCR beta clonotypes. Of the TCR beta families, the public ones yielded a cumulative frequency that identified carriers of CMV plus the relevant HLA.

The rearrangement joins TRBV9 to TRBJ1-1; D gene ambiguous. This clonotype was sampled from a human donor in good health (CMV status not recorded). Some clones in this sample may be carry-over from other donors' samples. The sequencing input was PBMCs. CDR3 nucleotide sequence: TGTGCCAGCAGCGAGGGCCCGAGCACTGAAGCTTTCTTT. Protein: CASSEGPSTEAFF.